This T cell receptor beta chain was sequenced in a study of response to subunit inactivated influenza vaccine (dated by TCRdb to 2016 to 2019). Regarding the research as a whole: Deep quantitative T cell receptor repertoire profiling was used in the study to track responses to a trivalent subunit inactivated influenza vaccine. Paper-wide results and their limitations: According to the authors, only a limited number of new T cells may be recruited by each seasonal influenza vaccination.

This clonotype was counted between two and nine times. The antigen it recognizes is unknown. Base qualities are missing; no much larger clone stands one base away. The library was obtained by RT-PCR. TCRdb lists the instrument as Illumina HiSeq 2500. Using fastp trimming at Q25 and MiXCR clonotype assembly, TCRdb reanalyzed the public sequencing data and kept in-frame beta chains. Rows matching on CDR3 protein sequence are summarized as one entry with the most common DNA and genes. The sample table records approximately 500,000 distinct CDR3 sequences; 20% to 25% of these occur just once. 2.5% to 3% of the sample comes from the top ten. CDR3 length: 15 amino acids, cysteine to phenylalanine. Solely the CDR3 DNA is kept, with 45 bases framed from the first base. V was cut back by 1 base and J by 2 bases, leaving a gap of 9 bases between them. CDR1 and CDR2 are read off the germline V gene as SGHTA and FQGNSA.

This sample also belongs to another study, concerning T cells expressing NK-cell markers. As the second publication notes: TCR beta cDNA libraries were made by 5'RACE template switching that added a universal primer site and unique molecular identifiers. TCR beta-chain repertoires were profiled in sorted CD3+CD56+NKG2C+, CD3+CD56+NKG2C- and CD3+CD56-NKG2C+ T-cell subsets from about 8 donors. Of the eight sequenced donors, seven were found to be HCMV-seropositive and one was found to be HCMV-seronegative. In several experiments an anti-gammadeltaTCR antibody was added to restrict sorting to alphabetaTCR-expressing T cells. In roughly six donors, the dominant CD3+CD56+NKG2C+ clonotypes ranked among the top 10 CD8+ clonotypes, making up roughly 1.0-7.0% of CD8+ T cells. Those dominant clonotypes were again the most abundant among CD3+CD56-NKG2C+ cells in a handful of donors, at about 25-60.1%. Whether the expanded NKG2C-expressing T cell clones were specific for HCMV antigens was left unclear. All eight donors whose samples were sequenced were randomly selected healthy volunteers, three of them men and five women. HCMV-specific IgG was detected in serum with a commercial ELISA kit to determine HCMV serostatus. Ficoll density gradient centrifugation was used to isolate peripheral blood mononuclear cells from blood. CD4+ and CD8+ T cells were isolated from PBMC by magnetic immunoseparation with Miltenyi isolation kits. cDNA synthesis was primed from the TCR beta constant segment and was followed by two successive PCR amplification steps. Sequencing of the libraries produced 2 x 150 bp reads on Illumina HiSeq 2000/2500, MiSeq or NextSeq. Reads were demultiplexed and grouped by UMI with MIGEC, and clonotypes were assembled and quantified with MiTCR. To exclude erroneous sequences, any TCR cDNA sequence not supported by at least two reads was discarded. The tcR package was used for downstream repertoire analysis, and clonotypes were matched between fractions using CDR3 nucleotide sequence together with V segment. VDJmatch was used to annotate antigen specificity against VDJdb, with one amino acid substitution in CDR3 permitted.

The rearranged chain carries TRBV7-2 and TRBJ2-1; TRBD1 might be the D gene, on 6 matching bases. The clonotype originates from a man between 50 and 59 years old who received an inactivated influenza vaccine. Donor details come from another sample of the same person, matched by shared clones. The source was CD4+ T cells sorted from PBMCs, collected 11 to 12 days after vaccination. The CDR3: CASSLDRAAYNEQFF. The DNA sequence is given as TGTGCCAGCAGCTTAGACAGGGCCGCCTACAATGAGCAGTTCTTC.